The clone carrying this TCR beta chain was picked up a small number of times. TCRdb processed the RACE reads anew with MiXCR; each CDR3 protein has one entry. The sample contains fewer than 150,000 distinct CDR3 sequences, 13% of which appear only once. This entry belongs to a study of human T cells and chemical hapten exposure. CDR3 length: 17 amino acids. CDR1 and CDR2 from the germline V gene are MNHNS and SASEGT. The ends were cut back, 7 bases at V and 2 bases at J, with 24 bases in the middle. Specified time point: pre-sensitization, week 0. Treatment indicated: therapeutic diphenylcyclopropenone sensitization with weekly scalp DPC.

The J gene is TRBJ2-7, the V gene TRBV6-1; D uncertain. Sequencing used whole blood, obtained in connection with sensitization to the hapten diphenylcyclopropenone (DPC). This TCR derives from a woman aged 18-29 years with alopecia areata. Some clones in this sample may be carry-over from other donors' samples. CDR3 sequence reads: CASKPPLPVPKPYEQYF. The CDR3 region has the DNA TGTGCCAGCAAACCGCCCCTACCGGTGCCAAAGCCCTACGAGCAGTACTTC.